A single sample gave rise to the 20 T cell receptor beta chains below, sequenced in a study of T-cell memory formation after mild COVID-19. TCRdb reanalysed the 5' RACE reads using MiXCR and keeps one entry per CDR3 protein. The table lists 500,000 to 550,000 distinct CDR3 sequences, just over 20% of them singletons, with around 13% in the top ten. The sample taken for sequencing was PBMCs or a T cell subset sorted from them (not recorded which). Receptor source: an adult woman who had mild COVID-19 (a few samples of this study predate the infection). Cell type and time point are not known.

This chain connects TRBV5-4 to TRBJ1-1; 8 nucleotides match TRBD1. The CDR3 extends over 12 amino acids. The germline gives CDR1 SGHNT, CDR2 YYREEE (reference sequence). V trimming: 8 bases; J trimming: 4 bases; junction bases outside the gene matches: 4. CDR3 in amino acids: CASQGQGTEAFF. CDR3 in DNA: TGTGCCAGTCAAGGACAGGGCACTGAAGCTTTCTTT.

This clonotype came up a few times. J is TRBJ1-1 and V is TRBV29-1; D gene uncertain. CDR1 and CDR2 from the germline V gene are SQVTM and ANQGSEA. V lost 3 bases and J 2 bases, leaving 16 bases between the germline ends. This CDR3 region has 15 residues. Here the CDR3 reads CSVEDKLDPNTEAFF. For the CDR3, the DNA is TGCAGCGTTGAGGATAAGCTGGATCCAAACACTGAAGCTTTCTTT.

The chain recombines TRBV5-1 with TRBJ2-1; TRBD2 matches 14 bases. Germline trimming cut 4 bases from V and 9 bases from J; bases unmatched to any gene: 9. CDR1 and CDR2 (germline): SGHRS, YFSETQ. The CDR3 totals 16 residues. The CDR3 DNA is TGCGCCAGCAGCCCTGGGACTAGCGGGAGAGTAGGTGAGCAGTTCTTC. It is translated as CASSPGTSGRVGEQFF.

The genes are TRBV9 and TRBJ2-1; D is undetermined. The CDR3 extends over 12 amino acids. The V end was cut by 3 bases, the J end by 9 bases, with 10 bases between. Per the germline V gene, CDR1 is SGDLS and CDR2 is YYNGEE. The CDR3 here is CASSGINGEQFF. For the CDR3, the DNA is TGTGCCAGCAGCGGGATTAACGGTGAGCAGTTCTTC.

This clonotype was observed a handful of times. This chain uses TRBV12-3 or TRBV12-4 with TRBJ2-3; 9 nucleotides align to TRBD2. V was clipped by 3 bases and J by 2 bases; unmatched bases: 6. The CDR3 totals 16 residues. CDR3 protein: CASSFSRGGDTDTQYF. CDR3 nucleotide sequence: TGTGCCAGCAGTTTTTCGCGGGGGGGCGACACAGATACGCAGTATTTT.

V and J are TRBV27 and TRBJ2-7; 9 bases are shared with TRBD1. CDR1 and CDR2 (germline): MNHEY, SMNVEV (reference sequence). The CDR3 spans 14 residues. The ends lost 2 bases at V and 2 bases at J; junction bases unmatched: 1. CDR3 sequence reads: CASSLNRGPYEQYF. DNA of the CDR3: TGTGCCAGCAGTTTAAACAGGGGGCCCTACGAGCAGTACTTC.

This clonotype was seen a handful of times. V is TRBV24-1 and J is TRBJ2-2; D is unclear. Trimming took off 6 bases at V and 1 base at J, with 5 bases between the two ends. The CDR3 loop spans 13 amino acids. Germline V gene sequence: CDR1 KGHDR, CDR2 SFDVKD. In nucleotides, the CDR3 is TGTGCCACCAGTCCAGGGAACACCGGGGAGCTGTTTTTT. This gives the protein CATSPGNTGELFF.

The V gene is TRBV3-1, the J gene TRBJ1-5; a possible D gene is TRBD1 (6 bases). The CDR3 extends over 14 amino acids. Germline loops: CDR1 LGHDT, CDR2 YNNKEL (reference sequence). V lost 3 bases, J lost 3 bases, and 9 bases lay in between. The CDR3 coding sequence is TGTGCCAGCAGCCAGGGACACACCAATCAGCCCCAGCATTTT. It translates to CASSQGHTNQPQHF.

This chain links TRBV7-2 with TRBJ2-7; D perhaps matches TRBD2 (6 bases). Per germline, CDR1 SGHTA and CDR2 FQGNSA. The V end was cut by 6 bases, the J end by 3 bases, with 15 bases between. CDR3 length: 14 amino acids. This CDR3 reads CASSPAIGSYEQYF. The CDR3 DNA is TGTGCCAGCAGTCCCGCCATCGGGAGCTACGAGCAGTACTTC.

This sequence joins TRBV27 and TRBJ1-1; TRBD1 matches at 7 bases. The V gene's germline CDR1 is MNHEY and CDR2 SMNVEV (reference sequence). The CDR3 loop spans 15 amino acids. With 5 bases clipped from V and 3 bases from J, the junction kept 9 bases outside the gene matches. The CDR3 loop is CASSDRGRSDTEAFF. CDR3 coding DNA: TGTGCCAGCAGTGATAGGGGGCGCAGCGACACTGAAGCTTTCTTT.

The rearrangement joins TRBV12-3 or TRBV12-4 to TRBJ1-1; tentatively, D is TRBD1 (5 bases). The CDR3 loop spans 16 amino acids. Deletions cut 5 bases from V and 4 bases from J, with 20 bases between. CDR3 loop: CASSPPGRSAGTEAFF. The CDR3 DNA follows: TGTGCCAGCAGTCCCCCGGGGCGGTCCGCGGGCACTGAAGCTTTCTTT.

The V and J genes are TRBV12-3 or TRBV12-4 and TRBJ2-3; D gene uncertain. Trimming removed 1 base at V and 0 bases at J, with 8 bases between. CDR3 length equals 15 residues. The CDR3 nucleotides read TGTGCCAGCAGTTTAGGTCCGGTGAGCACAGATACGCAGTATTTT. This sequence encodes CASSLGPVSTDTQYF.

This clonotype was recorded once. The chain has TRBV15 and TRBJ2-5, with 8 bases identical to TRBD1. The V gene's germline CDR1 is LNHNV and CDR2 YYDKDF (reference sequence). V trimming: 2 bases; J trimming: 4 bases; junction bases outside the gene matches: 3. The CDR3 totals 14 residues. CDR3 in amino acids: CATSRSRGRETQYF. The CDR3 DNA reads TGTGCCACCAGCAGAAGCAGGGGGCGAGAGACCCAGTACTTC.

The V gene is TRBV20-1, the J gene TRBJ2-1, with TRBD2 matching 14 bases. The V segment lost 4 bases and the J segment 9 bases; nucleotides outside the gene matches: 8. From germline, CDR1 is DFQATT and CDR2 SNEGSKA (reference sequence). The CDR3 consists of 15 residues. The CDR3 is CSAKMGLAGVPEQFF. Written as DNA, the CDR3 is TGCAGTGCTAAGATGGGACTAGCGGGAGTCCCTGAGCAGTTCTTC.

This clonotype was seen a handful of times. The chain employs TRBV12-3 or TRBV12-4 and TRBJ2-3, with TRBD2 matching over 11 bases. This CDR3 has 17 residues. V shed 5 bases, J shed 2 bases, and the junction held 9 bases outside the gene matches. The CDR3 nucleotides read TGTGCCAGCAGTCCTTTAGCGGGGGGGCCGAACACAGATACGCAGTATTTT. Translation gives CASSPLAGGPNTDTQYF.

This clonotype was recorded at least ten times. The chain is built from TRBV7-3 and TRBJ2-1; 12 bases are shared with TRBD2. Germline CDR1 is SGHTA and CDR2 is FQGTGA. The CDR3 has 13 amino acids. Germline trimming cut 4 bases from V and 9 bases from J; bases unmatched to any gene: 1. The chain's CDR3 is CASSSSGGGEQFF. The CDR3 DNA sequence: TGTGCCAGCAGCTCTAGCGGGGGGGGTGAGCAGTTCTTC.

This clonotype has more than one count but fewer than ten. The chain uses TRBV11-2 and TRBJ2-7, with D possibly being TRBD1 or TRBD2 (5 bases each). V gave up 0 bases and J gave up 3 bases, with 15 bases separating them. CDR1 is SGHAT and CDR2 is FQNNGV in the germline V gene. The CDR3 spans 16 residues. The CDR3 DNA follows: TGTGCCAGCAGCTTAGAGGCCTATGGGGGATACTACGAGCAGTACTTC. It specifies CASSLEAYGGYYEQYF.

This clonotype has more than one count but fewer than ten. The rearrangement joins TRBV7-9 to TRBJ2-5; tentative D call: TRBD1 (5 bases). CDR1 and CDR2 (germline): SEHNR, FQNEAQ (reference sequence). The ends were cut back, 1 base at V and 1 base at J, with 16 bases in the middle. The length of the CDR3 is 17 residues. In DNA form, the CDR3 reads TGTGCCAGCAGCTTAGAGCTTAGGACAACCCCCCAAGAGACCCAGTACTTC. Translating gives CASSLELRTTPQETQYF.

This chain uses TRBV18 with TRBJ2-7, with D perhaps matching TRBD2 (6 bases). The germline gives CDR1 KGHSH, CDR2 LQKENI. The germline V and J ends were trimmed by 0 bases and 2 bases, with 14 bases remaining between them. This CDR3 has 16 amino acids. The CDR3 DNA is TGTGCCAGCTCACCACCGGGGCTAGCGCGTACCTACGAGCAGTACTTC. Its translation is CASSPPGLARTYEQYF.

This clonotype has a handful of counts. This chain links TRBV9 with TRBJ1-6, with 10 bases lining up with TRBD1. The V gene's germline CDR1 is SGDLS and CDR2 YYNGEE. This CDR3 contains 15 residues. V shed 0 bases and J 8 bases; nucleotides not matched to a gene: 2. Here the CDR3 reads CASSVGDRGYSPLHF. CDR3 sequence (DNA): TGTGCCAGCAGCGTAGGGGACAGGGGATATTCACCCCTCCACTTT.